The rows below give T cell receptor beta chains drawn from one sample of a study of cytomegalovirus exposure and HLA in healthy donors. The data were produced by immunoSEQ multiplex PCR, yet TCRdb's version contains in-frame clones alone and is incomplete. The table has 160,000 or so clones, 84% seen once; the top ten hold 0.8% to 1.3%. The sequencing sample was made of PBMCs. These receptors were obtained from a man younger than 40 in good health and CMV-seronegative. Both conserved end residues are part of each CDR3. The D gene is left open where the match is weak. Size is omitted from some rows. Given values are once, few, many or a class for expanded clones.

D: -
length: 15
size: -
V: TRBV30
J: TRBJ1-5
DNA: TGTGCCTGGAGTGTGGGGGGTCCCGGGGATCAGCCCCAGCATTTT
CDR3: CAWSVGGPGDQPQHF

D: -
length: 14
size: -
V: TRBV19
J: TRBJ1-5
DNA: TGTGCCAGTAGTATTAATCGGGGTTCGCAGCCCCAGCATTTT
CDR3: CASSINRGSQPQHF

D: TRBD2
length: 17
size: -
V: TRBV27
J: TRBJ2-3
DNA: TGTGCCAGCAGTAAATGGACTAGCGGGGGTGTAGGAGATACGCAGTATTTT
CDR3: CASSKWTSGGVGDTQYF

D: TRBD2
length: 17
size: -
V: TRBV2
J: TRBJ2-3
DNA: TGTGCCAGCAGGGACCCGGGACTAGCGGGAACGAGGGGTACGCAGTATTTT
CDR3: CASRDPGLAGTRGTQYF

D: TRBD2
length: 15
size: -
V: TRBV5-1
J: TRBJ2-1
DNA: TGCGCCAGCAACGGGGGGGGTAGCGGCAGCAATGAGCAGTTCTTC
CDR3: CASNGGGSGSNEQFF

D: TRBD1
length: 15
size: -
V: TRBV7-9
J: TRBJ2-7
DNA: TGTGCCAGCAGCGCCCCCGGGACAGAGGCCTACGAGCAGTACTTC
CDR3: CASSAPGTEAYEQYF

D: -
length: 15
size: -
V: TRBV6-1
J: TRBJ1-1
DNA: TGTGCCAGCAGTGCTCGGACACACGGTAACACTGAAGCTTTCTTT
CDR3: CASSARTHGNTEAFF

D: -
length: 16
size: -
V: TRBV5-5
J: TRBJ2-7
DNA: TGTGCCAGCAGCTTCGACGGGACAAGGGTGTCCTACGAGCAGTACTTC
CDR3: CASSFDGTRVSYEQYF

D: TRBD1
length: 13
size: few
V: TRBV7-9
J: TRBJ1-1
DNA: TGTGCCAGCAGCTTAGTCGGGACAGGGGACGCTTTCTTT
CDR3: CASSLVGTGDAFF

D: -
length: 15
size: -
V: TRBV6-6
J: TRBJ1-4
DNA: TGTGCCAGCAGTCTGACAGAAGCAACTAATGAAAAACTGTTTTTT
CDR3: CASSLTEATNEKLFF

D: -
length: 16
size: -
V: TRBV29-1
J: TRBJ2-2
DNA: TGCAGCGTTGAAGATCGGGTAGCTTCTGGCACCGGGGAGCTGTTTTTT
CDR3: CSVEDRVASGTGELFF

D: TRBD1
length: 15
size: -
V: TRBV27
J: TRBJ2-7
DNA: TGTGCCAGCAGTTTACACAGGACAGGGGTGGGGGAGCAGTACTTC
CDR3: CASSLHRTGVGEQYF

D: -
length: 16
size: -
V: TRBV18
J: TRBJ2-5
DNA: TGTGCCAGCTCACCTATGGACAGTTCCCCTTCTGAGACCCAGTACTTC
CDR3: CASSPMDSSPSETQYF

D: -
length: 15
size: -
V: TRBV6-5
J: TRBJ2-2
DNA: TGTGCCAGCAGTTACTGGCTAGAGAACACCGGGGAGCTGTTTTTT
CDR3: CASSYWLENTGELFF

D: -
length: 15
size: -
V: TRBV27
J: TRBJ2-5
DNA: TGTGCCAGCAGTTTCGGCAGGGGTGGGTTTGAGACCCAGTACTTC
CDR3: CASSFGRGGFETQYF

D: -
length: 14
size: -
V: TRBV23-1
J: TRBJ2-1
DNA: TGCGCCAGCAGTCCGGAACAGGGCGACAATGAGCAGTTCTTC
CDR3: CASSPEQGDNEQFF

D: -
length: 12
size: -
V: TRBV11-2
J: TRBJ1-2
DNA: TGTGCCAGCAGCTTAAATCAGGGTGGCTACACCTTC
CDR3: CASSLNQGGYTF

D: -
length: 15
size: once
V: TRBV5-4
J: TRBJ2-7
DNA: TGTGCCAGCAGCTTGGATCCGGGAAACTCCTACGAGCAGTACTTC
CDR3: CASSLDPGNSYEQYF

D: -
length: 12
size: -
V: TRBV6-5
J: TRBJ1-2
DNA: TGTGCCAGCTTGGGGGGTAACTATGGCTACACCTTC
CDR3: CASLGGNYGYTF

D: TRBD1
length: 14
size: -
V: TRBV6-5
J: TRBJ2-4
DNA: TGTGCCAGCAGTTTTCGGACAGGGGCGGCCATTCAGTACTTC
CDR3: CASSFRTGAAIQYF

D: -
length: 13
size: -
V: TRBV6-6
J: TRBJ2-1
DNA: TGTGCCAGCAGCCAGGGACTCCCGGGTGAGCAGTTCTTC
CDR3: CASSQGLPGEQFF

D: TRBD2
length: 15
size: few
V: TRBV7-8
J: TRBJ2-5
DNA: TGTGCCAGCAGCACGGGACTAGCGGGACGGGAGACCCAGTACTTC
CDR3: CASSTGLAGRETQYF

D: -
length: 15
size: -
V: TRBV4-2
J: TRBJ1-1
DNA: TGTGCCAGCAGCCAAGATGCCCTTAGCCACACTGAAGCTTTCTTT
CDR3: CASSQDALSHTEAFF

D: TRBD1
length: 18
size: -
V: TRBV18
J: TRBJ1-6
DNA: TGTGCCAGCTCACCAGTTGTTTTCGGGACAGGGGAAGATTCACCCCTCCACTTT
CDR3: CASSPVVFGTGEDSPLHF

D: -
length: 12
size: -
V: TRBV28
J: TRBJ2-3
DNA: TGTGCCAGCAGTGTCCAGTGGGATACGCAGTATTTT
CDR3: CASSVQWDTQYF

D: -
length: 17
size: -
V: TRBV5-1
J: TRBJ2-5
DNA: TGCGCCAGCAGCTTGATGGGCCGTTCCGACCCACAAGAGACCCAGTACTTC
CDR3: CASSLMGRSDPQETQYF

D: -
length: 14
size: -
V: TRBV28
J: TRBJ2-6
DNA: TGTGCCATCAACAGGCCCTCTGGGGCCAACGTCCTGACTTTC
CDR3: CAINRPSGANVLTF

D: TRBD1
length: 14
size: -
V: TRBV28
J: TRBJ2-3
DNA: TGTGCCAGCAGCAAAGACAGGGGGCCAGATACGCAGTATTTT
CDR3: CASSKDRGPDTQYF

D: TRBD1
length: 14
size: -
V: TRBV18
J: TRBJ2-5
DNA: TGTGCCAGCTCACCGACAGGGGGGGTCGGGACCCAGTACTTC
CDR3: CASSPTGGVGTQYF

D: TRBD1
length: 14
size: once
V: TRBV6-6
J: TRBJ2-2
DNA: TGTGCCAGCCGGGACAGGGGAATCGGCGGGGAGCTGTTTTTT
CDR3: CASRDRGIGGELFF

D: -
length: 17
size: -
V: TRBV14
J: TRBJ2-6
DNA: TGTGCCAGCAGCCCAGCGCGCGGGAACTCTGGGGCCAACGTCCTGACTTTC
CDR3: CASSPARGNSGANVLTF